Sequencing of this T cell receptor beta chain was carried out in a study of blood T cell repertoires in COVID-19. At the level of the study: Both acute and convalescent COVID-19 samples were obtained from the United States, Italy and Spain. T cells, B-cell-depleted T cells, or PBMCs provided the cDNA or gDNA that served as material.

Trimming cost V 0 bases and J 6 bases; bases outside gene matches: 9. The CDR3 runs 16 residues. Germline V gives CDR1 SGHNT, CDR2 YYREEE (reference sequence). This clone showed up just once. Source study methods: From reference gene primer amplification, estimates of nucleated cell counts were derived. Sequencing used immunoSEQ multiplex PCR; TCRdb keeps in-frame clones, though not all of them. That table gives V, J and clone size, and the DNA gave D and trimming. The profile shows roughly 670,000 clones, about nine tenths of them singletons. This TCR was recovered from a young woman with acute or convalescent COVID-19. V usage is TRBV5-4 and J usage is TRBJ1-2; 9 bases match TRBD1. The sample taken for sequencing was peripheral blood. CDR3 DNA sequence: TGTGCCAGCAGCTTGGGACAGGGGGGCGGGACGGATGGCTACACCTTC. Amino acid sequence: CASSLGQGGGTDGYTF.